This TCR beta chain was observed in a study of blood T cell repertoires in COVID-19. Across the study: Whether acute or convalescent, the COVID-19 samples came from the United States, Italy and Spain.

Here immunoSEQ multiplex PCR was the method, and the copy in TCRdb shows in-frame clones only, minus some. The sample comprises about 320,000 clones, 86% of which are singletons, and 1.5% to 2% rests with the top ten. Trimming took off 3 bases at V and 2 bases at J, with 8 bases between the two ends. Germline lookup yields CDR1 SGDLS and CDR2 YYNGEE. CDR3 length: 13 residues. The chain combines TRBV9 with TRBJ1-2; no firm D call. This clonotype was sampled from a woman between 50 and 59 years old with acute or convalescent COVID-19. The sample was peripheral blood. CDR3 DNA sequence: TGTGCCAGCAGCGGGGCCAGGAACTATGGCTACACCTTC. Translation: CASSGARNYGYTF.